This TCR beta chain was captured by sequencing in a study of T cell responses to AZD1222 COVID-19 vaccine. Some clones are missing from TCRdb's copy, which holds only in-frame ones; the method was immunoSEQ multiplex PCR. The table includes tens of thousands of clones, 80% to 90% detected once. A note on this clone: Its antigen is as yet unknown.

With 4 bases removed from V and 0 bases from J, the gap between germline ends came to 8 bases. Germline loops: CDR1 SGHRS, CDR2 YFSETQ. The length of the CDR3 is 14 residues. The study's findings and limits: Most donors were white British, females outnumbered males, and clonal diversity was possibly underestimated.

The chain recombines TRBV5-1 with TRBJ2-1; D not resolved. The sequence was collected from an adult in good health. The sample here was peripheral blood, taken on day 0 of AZD1222 vaccination. Written as DNA, the CDR3 is TGCGCCAGCAGCCCTAGTAGCTCCTACAATGAGCAGTTCTTC. Protein: CASSPSSSYNEQFF.